This is a list of T cell receptor beta chains from one sample in a study of cytomegalovirus exposure and HLA in healthy donors. Sequencing used immunoSEQ multiplex PCR; TCRdb keeps in-frame clones, though not all of them. The sample carries some 160,000 clones, over 60% recorded once. The sequenced sample was PBMCs. Every receptor here comes from a woman aged 25 to 39 in good health and CMV-seronegative. CDR3s leave out the opening cysteine and the closing phenylalanine or tryptophan. The D gene is left open where the match is weak.

J	D	V	length	CDR3
TRBJ2-7	-	TRBV2	12	ASSELVVSYEQY
TRBJ2-7	TRBD2	TRBV9	14	ASSVGSTSGRIEQY
TRBJ1-2	-	TRBV30	14	AWSVVTGSSNYGYT
TRBJ1-4	-	TRBV27	13	ASSLSGTSNEKLF
TRBJ1-4	TRBD1	TRBV28	10	ASKQGSEKLF
TRBJ1-1	-	TRBV18	10	ASSPRDTEAF
TRBJ2-7	TRBD1	TRBV4-1	12	ASSPGQVTYEQY
TRBJ1-2	TRBD1	TRBV28	12	ATDREKANYGYT
TRBJ2-7	TRBD2	TRBV7-8	10	ASSPGLEAQY
TRBJ1-2	-	TRBV4-3	12	ASSHDMGAYGYT
TRBJ1-4	-	TRBV7-9	14	ASSSPSSASNEKLF
TRBJ2-7	TRBD1	TRBV25-1	12	ASSFVGQGYEQY
TRBJ2-6	TRBD1	TRBV19	16	ASSATGTGNPGANVLT
TRBJ2-1	-	TRBV10-1	14	ASSESWTGEYNEQF
TRBJ1-2	-	TRBV11-2	14	ASSRRTVPQGYGYT
TRBJ2-1	TRBD1	TRBV9	13	ASSVDRGAYNEQF
TRBJ2-4	-	TRBV4-3	16	ASSQGSTGLPAKNIQY
TRBJ2-7	TRBD1	TRBV7-7	13	ASSLGTGVSYEQY
TRBJ2-5	TRBD1	TRBV11-2	13	ASSSPDRGLGTQY
TRBJ2-7	TRBD2	TRBV6-1	13	ASSEYGTSSHEQY
TRBJ2-5	-	TRBV7-3	10	ASSQYQETQY
TRBJ2-3	TRBD1	TRBV13	12	ASSLDREMPNIK
TRBJ2-1	TRBD2	TRBV4-3	13	ASSQDGGRHNEQF
TRBJ1-3	-	TRBV6-1	12	ASSTGRSGNTIY